One T cell receptor (beta chain) is described in this entry. No antigen is known for it. These data come from a study of cytomegalovirus exposure and HLA in healthy donors. Study-wide results and limits: TCR clusters originating in the first cohort tended to co-occur in the roughly 130 validation repertoires, according to a later analysis. Three chains linked to CMV were shown in vitro to be specific for CMV antigens.

Per germline, CDR1 SEHNR and CDR2 FQNEAQ (reference sequence). CDR3 length: 13 residues. Trimming cost V 4 bases and J 3 bases, with 9 bases left between them. The table came from immunoSEQ multiplex PCR; TCRdb's copy has only in-frame clones and leaves some out. There are roughly 130,000 clones in the sample; about 83% occur only once, and under 1.5% lies in the top ten. V is TRBV7-9 and J is TRBJ1-2; possible D gene TRBD1, 5 bases. This clonotype was obtained from a woman in her thirties in good health and CMV-seronegative. Sample: PBMCs. The CDR3 DNA reads TGTGCCAGCAGCTGGGGCTTCGACTATGGCTACACCTTC. This gives the protein CASSWGFDYGYTF.